Ten or more counts support the clone carrying this T cell receptor beta chain. No antigen is known for it. This CDR3 contains 14 residues. Germline-derived CDR1 and CDR2 are SGDLS and YYNGEE. Deletions cut 3 bases from V and 8 bases from J, with 14 bases between. During the collection period, no donor immune events like infections were recorded. This entry comes from a study of identifying expanded T cells in peripheral blood. Sequencing was performed with immunoSEQ multiplex PCR; in TCRdb, only in-frame clones are kept and a portion is missing. The profile shows 100,000 to 150,000 clones, around nine tenths of them singletons. Study-wide results and limits: Variance in clone template counts between approximately 2-week samples significantly increased with total template count across all healthy donors. Differentially abundant clones: about 1.3 between replicates, approximately 16 at approximately 13 days, less than 25 at four.

The chain couples TRBV9 to TRBJ1-4; a weak D match, TRBD1 (5 bases). The source is a person aged 18 to 70 in good health. The specimen sequenced was blood. This CDR3 reads CASSAGGVKEKLFF. CDR3 coding DNA: TGTGCCAGCAGCGCGGGAGGGGTAAAAGAAAAACTGTTTTTT. Drawing the rest from reference TRBV9 and TRBJ1-4, the complete variable domain is DSGVTQTPKHLITATGQRVTLRCSPRSGDLSVYWYQQSLDQGLQFLIQYYNGEERAKGNILERFSAQQFPDLHSELNLSSLELGDSALYFCASSAGGVKEKLFFGSGTQLSVL.